The source of this T cell receptor (beta chain) is a study of cytomegalovirus exposure and HLA in healthy donors. Across the study: The roughly 110 validation repertoires used the same platform as the 550 to 800 first-cohort repertoires (as reported by a later analysis).

Germline V gene data show CDR1 as MDHEN and CDR2 as SYDVKM. The CDR3 runs to 14 residues. Trimming left V 6 bases short and J 2 bases short, with 13 bases between. TCRdb's table, derived via immunoSEQ multiplex PCR, lists solely in-frame clones and lacks some. The sample includes approximately 280,000 clones, roughly 85% of them seen just once. This clone was seen more than once but under ten times. Sequencing input: PBMCs. The chain links TRBV28 to TRBJ2-5; D is perhaps TRBD1 (5 bases). The receptor was isolated from a woman aged 18-30 years in good health and CMV-seronegative. In nucleotides, the CDR3 is TGTGCCAGCAGCCACCTCAGGACACAAGAGACCCAGTACTTC. Its translation is CASSHLRTQETQYF.